This TCR beta chain came from a study of OX40 agonist ivuxolimab in advanced cancers. Study-level information: The patients' treatment was ivuxolimab, an agonistic anti-OX40 (CD134) antibody. Participants, 82.7% male, averaged 60 years of age, ranging from 23 to 79.

Notes on this clone: Its cognate antigen is unknown.

Notes on the study in general: Some of the lowest clonal expansion was seen in partial responders at 0.1-3.0 mg/kg. Expanded peripheral T cell antigen specificity was not determined.

Germline CDR1 and CDR2: SGHNT and YYREEE (reference sequence). The CDR3 sequence is 14 residues long. Deletions cut 2 bases from V and 0 bases from J, with 6 bases between. The protocol was immunoSEQ multiplex PCR, while the TCRdb copy is restricted to in-frame clones and leaves out a portion. The table includes fewer than 85,000 clones, 70% to 90% detected once. This clonotype was sampled from an adult with an advanced solid tumor such as melanoma, head and neck, liver or kidney cancer. The sequenced sample was CD4+ or CD8+ T cells sorted from blood, obtained in a trial of the OX40 agonist ivuxolimab. The rearrangement joins TRBV5-4 to TRBJ1-3; no clear D. The CDR3, as DNA: TGTGCCAGCAGCTTTTCAGGCTCTGGAAACACCATATATTTT. Protein: CASSFSGSGNTIYF.